The clone carrying this TCR beta chain showed up many times. The data derive from a study of T-cell memory formation after mild COVID-19. Study as a whole: The study found TCR clusters largely donor specific.

TCRdb redid the calling of the 5' RACE reads with MiXCR, one entry per CDR3 protein. The profile shows 25,000 to 30,000 distinct CDR3 sequences, about 12% of them singletons. Germline CDR1 is MNHEY and CDR2 is SMNVEV (reference sequence). Losses at the gene ends were 5 bases for V and 3 bases for J; bases not matched to a gene: 7. CDR3 length equals 15 residues. This TCR derives from an adult woman who had mild COVID-19 (a few samples of this study predate the infection). Cell type and time point are not known. V gene TRBV27 combines with J gene TRBJ2-3, with 8 bases identical to TRBD1. Sequenced sample: PBMCs or a T cell subset sorted from them (not recorded which). CDR3: CASSHRQGRTDTQYF. The CDR3 DNA sequence: TGTGCCAGCAGTCACAGACAGGGGAGGACAGATACGCAGTATTTT.